This T cell receptor (beta chain) comes out of a study of cytotoxic CD8 clonotypes in ibrutinib-treated CLL. About the study: Recorded responses included approximately 24 partial and 2 complete; following median approximately 68 months, roughly 15 stayed remitted and roughly 12 progressed. Mean yields were roughly 240,000 productive templates and around 98,000 productive rearrangements per sample.

Profiled with immunoSEQ multiplex PCR; TCRdb holds only in-frame clones, not every one. This sample has some 70,000 clones; approximately 90% occur once, and the top ten carry around 3.1%. This CDR3 is built from 15 residues. Germline V gene data show CDR1 as SGHTA and CDR2 as FQGNSA. V gave up 3 bases and J gave up 0 bases, with 9 bases separating them. Whole-study results and caveats: Relative to age-matched healthy donors, clonality at baseline was higher, and it tracked circulating CD8+ T-cell counts.

Comment on this clone: Antigen unknown.

Source: PBMCs, taken after 12 months of ibrutinib treatment. The V gene is TRBV7-2, the J gene TRBJ2-1; D is possibly TRBD1 (6 bases). The clonotype comes from a human donor with chronic lymphocytic leukemia. For the CDR3, the DNA is TGTGCCAGCAGCTTGTCAGGGGTCTCCTACAATGAGCAGTTCTTC. It is translated as CASSLSGVSYNEQFF.